The 2 T cell receptor beta chains below come from one sample, sequenced in a study of OX40 agonist ivuxolimab in advanced cancers. Assay: immunoSEQ multiplex PCR; the TCRdb copy retains only in-frame clones and omits some. The sample shows 23,000 or so clones, about 88% of them seen only once. The sequencing used CD4+ or CD8+ T cells sorted from blood, collected in a trial of the OX40 agonist ivuxolimab. The receptors here all came from an adult with an advanced solid tumor such as melanoma, head and neck, liver or kidney cancer.

This chain connects TRBV5-4 to TRBJ2-1, with 12 bases lining up with TRBD1. CDR1 and CDR2 from the germline V gene are SGHNT and YYREEE (reference sequence). The CDR3 spans 14 residues. The ends lost 3 bases at V and 8 bases at J; junction bases unmatched: 3. For the CDR3, the DNA is TGTGCCAGCAGCTCCCGGGACAGGGGGCATGAGCAGTTCTTC. This codes for CASSSRDRGHEQFF.

The rearrangement joins TRBV5-4 to TRBJ1-6, with D maybe TRBD1 (6 bases). The germline gives CDR1 SGHNT, CDR2 YYREEE (reference sequence). CDR3 length: 16 amino acids. Trimming took off 4 bases at V and 5 bases at J, with 16 bases between the two ends. CDR3 region: CASSRGGIGDNSPLHF. The CDR3 DNA is TGTGCCAGCAGCCGCGGGGGCATAGGAGATAATTCACCCCTCCACTTT.